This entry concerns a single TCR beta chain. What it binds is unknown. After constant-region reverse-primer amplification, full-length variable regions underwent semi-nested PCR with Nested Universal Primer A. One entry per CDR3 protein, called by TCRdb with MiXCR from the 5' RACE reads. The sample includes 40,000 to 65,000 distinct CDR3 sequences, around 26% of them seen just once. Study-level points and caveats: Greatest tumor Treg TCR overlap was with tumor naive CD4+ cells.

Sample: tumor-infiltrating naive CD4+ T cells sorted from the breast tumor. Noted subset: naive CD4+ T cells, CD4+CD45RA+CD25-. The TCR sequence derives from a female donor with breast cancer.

For the CDR3, the DNA is TGTGCCAGCAGCTTACCGAAGGGTGAAAAACTGTTTTTT. Its translation: CASSLPKGEKLFF. The chain carries TRBV7-2 and TRBJ1-4; D remains ambiguous. Germline V gene sequence: CDR1 SGHTA, CDR2 FQGNSA. The V end was cut by 2 bases, the J end by 7 bases, with 8 bases between. The CDR3 loop spans 13 amino acids.